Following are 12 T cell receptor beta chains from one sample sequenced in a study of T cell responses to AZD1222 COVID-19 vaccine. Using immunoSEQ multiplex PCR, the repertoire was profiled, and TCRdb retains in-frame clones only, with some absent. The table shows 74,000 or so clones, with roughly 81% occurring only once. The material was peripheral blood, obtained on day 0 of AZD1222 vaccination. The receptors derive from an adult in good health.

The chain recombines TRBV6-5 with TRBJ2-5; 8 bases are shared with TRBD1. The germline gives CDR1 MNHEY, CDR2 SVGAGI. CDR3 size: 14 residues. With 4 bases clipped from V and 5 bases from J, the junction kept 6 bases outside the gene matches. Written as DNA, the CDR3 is TGTGCCAGCAGTTGGGACAGGACAGACGAGACCCAGTACTTC. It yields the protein CASSWDRTDETQYF.

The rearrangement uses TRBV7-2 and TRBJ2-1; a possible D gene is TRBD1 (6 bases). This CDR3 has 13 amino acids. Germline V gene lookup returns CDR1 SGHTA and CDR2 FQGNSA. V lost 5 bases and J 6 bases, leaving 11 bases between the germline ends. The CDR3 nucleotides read TGTGCCAGCAGCCTGAGGACAGTCAATGAGCAGTTCTTC. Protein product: CASSLRTVNEQFF.

As DNA, the CDR3 is TGTGCCGTAGGCCTGGACAGCCGCAATCAGCCCCAGCATTTT. Protein: CAVGLDSRNQPQHF. The chain links TRBV10-3 to TRBJ1-5, with a possible D match to TRBD1 (6 bases). The V end lost 11 bases, the J end lost 2 bases, and 16 bases lay between the germline ends. This CDR3 has 14 amino acids. Per germline, CDR1 ENHRY and CDR2 SYGVKD.

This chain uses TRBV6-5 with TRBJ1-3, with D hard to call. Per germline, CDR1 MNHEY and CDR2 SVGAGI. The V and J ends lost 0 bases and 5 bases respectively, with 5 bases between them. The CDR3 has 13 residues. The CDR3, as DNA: TGTGCCAGCAGTTACTCTCCTAGAAACACCATATATTTT. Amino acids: CASSYSPRNTIYF.

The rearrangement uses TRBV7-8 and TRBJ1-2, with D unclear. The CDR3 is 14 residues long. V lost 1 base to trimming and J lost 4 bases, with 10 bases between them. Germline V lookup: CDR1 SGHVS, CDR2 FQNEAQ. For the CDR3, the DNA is TGTGCCAGCAGCTTAGGGGTAGGGCTCTATGGCTACACCTTC. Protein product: CASSLGVGLYGYTF.

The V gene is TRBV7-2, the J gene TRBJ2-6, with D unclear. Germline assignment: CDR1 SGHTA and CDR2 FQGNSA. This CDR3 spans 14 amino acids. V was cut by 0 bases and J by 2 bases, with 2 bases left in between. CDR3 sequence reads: CASSLAAGANVLTF. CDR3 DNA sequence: TGTGCCAGCAGCTTAGCGGCTGGGGCCAACGTCCTGACTTTC.

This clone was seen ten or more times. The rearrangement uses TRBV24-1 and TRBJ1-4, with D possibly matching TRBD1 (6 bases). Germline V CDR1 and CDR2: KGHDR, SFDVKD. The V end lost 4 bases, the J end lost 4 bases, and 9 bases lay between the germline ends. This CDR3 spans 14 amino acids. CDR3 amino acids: CATSDNRDNEKLFF. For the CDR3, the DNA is TGTGCCACCAGTGACAACAGGGATAATGAAAAACTGTTTTTT.

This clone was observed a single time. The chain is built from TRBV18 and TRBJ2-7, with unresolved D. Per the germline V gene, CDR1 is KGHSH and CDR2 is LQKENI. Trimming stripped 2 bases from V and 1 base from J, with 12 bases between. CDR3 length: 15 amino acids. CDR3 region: CASSPGSGRSYEQYF. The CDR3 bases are TGTGCCAGCTCACCAGGGTCCGGAAGATCCTACGAGCAGTACTTC.

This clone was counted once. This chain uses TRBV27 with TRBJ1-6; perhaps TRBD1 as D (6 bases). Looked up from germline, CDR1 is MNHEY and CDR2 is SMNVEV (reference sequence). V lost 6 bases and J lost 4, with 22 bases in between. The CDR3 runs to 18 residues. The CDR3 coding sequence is TGTGCCAGCAGCCGAGGGACACCCCAAGCAAAGTATAATTCACCCCTCCACTTT. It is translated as CASSRGTPQAKYNSPLHF.

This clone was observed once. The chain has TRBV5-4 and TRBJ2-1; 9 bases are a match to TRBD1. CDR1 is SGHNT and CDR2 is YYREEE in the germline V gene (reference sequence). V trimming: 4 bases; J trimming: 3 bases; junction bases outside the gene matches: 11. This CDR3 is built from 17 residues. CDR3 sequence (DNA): TGTGCCAGCAGCCCCTACTTACCGGGACAGGGCTACAATGAGCAGTTCTTC. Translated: CASSPYLPGQGYNEQFF.

CDR3 nucleotide sequence: TGTGCCAGCTCAGACGACAGGGGTCGGAACACCGGGGAGCTGTTTTTT. Its translation is CASSDDRGRNTGELFF. The chain carries TRBV18 and TRBJ2-2, with 8 bases identical to TRBD1. The ends lost 5 bases at V and 1 base at J; junction bases unmatched: 6. Germline values: CDR1 KGHSH, CDR2 LQKENI. The CDR3 runs 16 residues.

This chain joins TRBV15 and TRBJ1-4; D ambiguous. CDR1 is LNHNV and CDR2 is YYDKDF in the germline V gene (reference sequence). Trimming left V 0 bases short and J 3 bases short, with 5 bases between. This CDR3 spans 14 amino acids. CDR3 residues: CATSREGSNEKLFF. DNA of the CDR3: TGTGCCACCAGCAGAGAGGGGTCTAATGAAAAACTGTTTTTT. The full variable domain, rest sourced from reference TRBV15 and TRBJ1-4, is DAMVIQNPRYQVTQFGKPVTLSCSQTLNHNVMYWYQQKSSQAPKLLFHYYDKDFNNEADTPDNFQSRRPNTSFCFLDIRSPGLGDTAMYLCATSREGSNEKLFFGSGTQLSVL.